This passage covers 30 T cell receptor beta chains from one sample sequenced in a study of T cell responses to AZD1222 COVID-19 vaccine. Generated by immunoSEQ multiplex PCR, the TCRdb table keeps only in-frame clones and is missing some. The sample has about 120,000 clones, roughly 82% seen once. Sequencing used peripheral blood, obtained 28 days after the second AZD1222 dose. Source of these receptors: an adult who received the AZD1222 COVID-19 vaccine.

The rearrangement joins TRBV28 to TRBJ1-4; TRBD1 is a possible D gene (5 bases). Germline V lookup: CDR1 MDHEN, CDR2 SYDVKM. This CDR3 is built from 14 residues. V was trimmed by 2 bases and J by 6 bases, leaving 10 bases between them. The CDR3 reads CASSLIRDDEKLFF. CDR3 sequence (DNA): TGTGCCAGCAGTTTAATCAGGGACGATGAAAAACTGTTTTTT.

The gene calls are TRBV15 and TRBJ1-1; D may be TRBD1 (6 bases). V shed 0 bases and J shed 4 bases, with 9 bases lying between them. The CDR3 sequence is 14 residues long. CDR1 and CDR2 from the germline V gene are LNHNV and YYDKDF (reference sequence). CDR3 sequence reads: CATSRDRGGTEAFF. The CDR3 DNA reads TGTGCCACCAGCAGAGATAGGGGGGGCACTGAAGCTTTCTTT.

The chain employs TRBV11-2 and TRBJ2-3, with D maybe TRBD2 (5 bases). Trimming stripped 4 bases from V and 3 bases from J, with 11 bases between. Germline CDR1 and CDR2: SGHAT and FQNNGV. The CDR3 is 14 residues long. CDR3 in DNA: TGTGCCAGCAGCTCCTTCCGGGAAACAGATACGCAGTATTTT. Translating it yields CASSSFRETDTQYF. Complete variable domain (other parts from reference TRBV11-2 and TRBJ2-3): EAGVAQSPRYKIIEKRQSVAFWCNPISGHATLYWYQQILGQGPKLLIQFQNNGVVDDSQLPKDRFSAERLKGVDSTLKIQPAKLEDSAVYLCASSSFRETDTQYFGPGTRLTVL.

The rearrangement links TRBV5-6 to TRBJ1-2; D remains ambiguous. The germline CDR1 and CDR2 sequences are SGHDT and YYEEEE. The CDR3 sequence is 13 residues long. The germline V and J ends were trimmed by 1 base and 7 bases, with 11 bases remaining between them. In DNA, the CDR3 is TGTGCCAGCAGCTTGTACCAAGGGCTTGGCTACACCTTC. Amino acids: CASSLYQGLGYTF. The complete variable domain, with remaining parts taken from reference TRBV5-6 and TRBJ1-2, reads DAGVTQSPTHLIKTRGQQVTLRCSPKSGHDTVSWYQQALGQGPQFIFQYYEEEERQRGNFPDRFSGHQFPNYSSELNVNALLLGDSALYLCASSLYQGLGYTFGSGTRLTVV.

The chain combines TRBV6-5 with TRBJ2-7; 7 bases align to TRBD1. The J segment lost 0 bases and the V segment lost 1 base, leaving 3 bases of the junction unmatched. CDR3 length: 15 amino acids. The V gene's germline CDR1 is MNHEY and CDR2 SVGAGI. CDR3 bases: TGTGCCAGCAGTTACTTGGGGGACAGCTCCTACGAGCAGTACTTC. Amino acids: CASSYLGDSSYEQYF.

V gene TRBV5-6 combines with J gene TRBJ1-3; D uncertain. The V end was cut by 4 bases, the J end by 4 bases, with 12 bases between. Germline values: CDR1 SGHDT, CDR2 YYEEEE. This CDR3 region has 14 residues. CDR3 bases: TGTGCCAGCAGCCTACAACGCTCAGGAAACACCATATATTTT. This sequence encodes CASSLQRSGNTIYF.

Here the CDR3 DNA reads TGCGCCAGCAGCTTAACTTTCCGACAGGGGGCGGGCACCGGGGAGCTGTTTTTT. Its translation: CASSLTFRQGAGTGELFF. The chain links TRBV5-1 to TRBJ2-2; 10 bases match TRBD1. The length of the CDR3 is 18 residues. J lost 4 bases, V lost 2 bases, and 11 bases had no gene match. CDR1 is SGHRS, CDR2 YFSETQ, per germline.

The rearrangement joins TRBV28 to TRBJ2-1; 11 bases are a match to TRBD2. This CDR3 contains 16 residues. V lost 4 bases, J lost 6 bases, and 8 bases stayed unmatched. The germline CDR1 and CDR2 sequences are MDHEN and SYDVKM. The chain's CDR3 is CASSSPGTSGPNEQFF. The CDR3 bases are TGTGCCAGCAGTTCTCCCGGGACTAGCGGTCCCAATGAGCAGTTCTTC.

The genes are TRBV10-1 and TRBJ2-7; D is undetermined. Trimming shortened V by 2 bases and J by 5 bases, and 7 bases separated the two germline ends. The CDR3 loop spans 12 amino acids. From germline, CDR1 is WNHNN and CDR2 SYGVQD (reference sequence). CDR3 DNA: TGCGCCAGCAGTGAGAATCTCAACGAGCAGTACTTC. Translating gives CASSENLNEQYF.

The chain has TRBV18 and TRBJ1-2; no reliable D call. The CDR3 extends over 17 amino acids. The germline gives CDR1 KGHSH, CDR2 LQKENI. Trimming shortened V by 2 bases and J by 0 bases, and 16 bases separated the two germline ends. The CDR3 DNA reads TGTGCCAGCTCACCAGCGGGCAGACTAACGACTAACTATGGCTACACCTTC. This gives the protein CASSPAGRLTTNYGYTF.

This chain links TRBV6-5 with TRBJ1-1, with D hard to call. The CDR3 has 14 residues. Germline V lookup: CDR1 MNHEY, CDR2 SVGAGI. The V end was cut by 4 bases, the J end by 0 bases, with 9 bases between. DNA of the CDR3: TGTGCCAGCAGTTTGAAGTGGATGAACACTGAAGCTTTCTTT. Translating it yields CASSLKWMNTEAFF.

CDR3 residues: CASSRDRMNTEAFF. The CDR3 DNA follows: TGTGCCAGCAGCAGGGACAGGATGAACACTGAAGCTTTCTTT. The V and J genes are TRBV5-4 and TRBJ1-1; 8 bases are a match to TRBD1. Trimming at V came to 4 bases and at J to 0 bases, leaving 2 bases not matched to a gene. The CDR3 is 14 residues long. CDR1 is SGHNT and CDR2 is YYREEE in the germline V gene (reference sequence).

This chain connects TRBV28 to TRBJ2-7; D is ambiguous. Trimming left V 1 base short and J 4 bases short, with 17 bases between. Per the germline V gene, CDR1 is MDHEN and CDR2 is SYDVKM. The CDR3 loop spans 16 amino acids. CDR3 coding DNA: TGTGCCAGCAGTTTATTTCTCCCCCAGGTTCGTTACGAGCAGTACTTC. This encodes CASSLFLPQVRYEQYF.

This chain links TRBV7-3 with TRBJ1-6; D uncertain. Germline CDR1 reads SGHTA; CDR2 reads FQGTGA. The CDR3 loop spans 13 amino acids. V was shortened by 4 bases and J by 5 bases, with 6 bases between the two germline ends. CDR3 sequence (DNA): TGTGCCAGCAGCTCCTATGATAATTCACCCCTCCACTTT. It translates to CASSSYDNSPLHF.

This rearrangement joins TRBV5-1 to TRBJ2-7; D is perhaps TRBD1 (5 bases). The CDR3 spans 15 residues. CDR1 is SGHRS and CDR2 is YFSETQ in the germline V gene. V shed 0 bases and J shed 0 bases, with 10 bases lying between them. The CDR3, as DNA: TGCGCCAGCAGCTTGGCTCCTAGGGGCTCCTACGAGCAGTACTTC. It specifies CASSLAPRGSYEQYF.

In the case of this clone: The same CDR3 is also encoded by other DNA sequences in this sample. V gene TRBV12-3 or TRBV12-4 combines with J gene TRBJ1-6, with D hard to call. The CDR3 has 12 residues. V was trimmed by 3 bases and J by 8 bases, leaving 5 bases between them. The chain's CDR3 is CASSFRDSPLHF. DNA for the CDR3: TGTGCCAGCAGTTTCAGAGATTCACCCCTCCACTTT.

This chain joins TRBV7-8 and TRBJ1-6, with D possibly TRBD1 on 6 matching bases. CDR3 length: 15 residues. In germline, CDR1 is SGHVS, CDR2 FQNEAQ. Trimming pared 5 bases from V and 6 bases from J, leaving 14 bases between. The CDR3 here is CASSRLRGSNSPLHF. CDR3 coding DNA: TGTGCCAGCAGCCGTTTGAGGGGGAGTAATTCACCCCTCCACTTT.

The chain couples TRBV7-2 to TRBJ1-4; TRBD1 is a possible D gene (6 bases). V was trimmed by 4 bases and J by 6 bases, leaving 12 bases between them. Per the germline V gene, CDR1 is SGHTA and CDR2 is FQGNSA. The CDR3 contains 14 residues. The CDR3 DNA follows: TGTGCCAGCAGCTCTACAGGGTTTTATGAAAAACTGTTTTTT. Translation gives CASSSTGFYEKLFF.

This chain joins TRBV28 and TRBJ1-1; TRBD1 aligns across 7 bases. The CDR3 sequence is 15 residues long. Germline loops: CDR1 MDHEN, CDR2 SYDVKM. The V and J ends lost 2 bases and 1 base, in that order; junction bases with no gene match: 4. The CDR3 DNA sequence: TGTGCCAGCAGTTTAAGGGGGCGGACGAACACTGAAGCTTTCTTT. It specifies CASSLRGRTNTEAFF.

The rearrangement uses TRBV7-2 and TRBJ1-5, with D perhaps matching TRBD1 (6 bases). V was trimmed by 5 bases and J by 5 bases, leaving 10 bases between them. CDR3 length: 13 amino acids. From germline, CDR1 is SGHTA and CDR2 FQGNSA. The CDR3 sequence: CASSQRGDQPQHF. The CDR3 DNA reads TGTGCCAGCAGCCAAAGGGGGGATCAGCCCCAGCATTTT.

The chain uses TRBV10-3 and TRBJ2-5; 7 bases map to TRBD1. The CDR3 is 15 residues long. In germline, CDR1 is ENHRY, CDR2 SYGVKD. V dropped 5 bases and J dropped 2; count of bases not matched to a gene: 8. The CDR3 DNA reads as TGTGCCATCAGTCGACAGGGCCTGGGGCAAGAGACCCAGTACTTC. Protein product: CAISRQGLGQETQYF.

This chain joins TRBV27 and TRBJ1-1, with D possibly TRBD1 on 5 matching bases. The CDR3 contains 15 residues. V lost 2 bases and J lost 0, with 10 bases in between. From germline, CDR1 is MNHEY and CDR2 SMNVEV (reference sequence). CDR3 sequence (DNA): TGTGCCAGCAGTTTAACACAGACAGTGAACACTGAAGCTTTCTTT. This sequence encodes CASSLTQTVNTEAFF.

This clone was observed a handful of times. V gene TRBV6-5 combines with J gene TRBJ1-5, with TRBD1 matching 8 bases. The CDR3 runs 14 residues. Germline V gives CDR1 MNHEY, CDR2 SVGAGI. Unmatched junction bases numbered 4, after V lost 2 bases and J lost 7 bases. In DNA, the CDR3 is TGTGCCAGCAGTTACGGACAGGGAATCCAGCCCCAGCATTTT. Translation gives CASSYGQGIQPQHF.

V usage is TRBV18 and J usage is TRBJ1-4; TRBD1 might be the D (6 bases). The CDR3 has 17 residues. CDR1 and CDR2 from the germline V gene are KGHSH and LQKENI. Trimming pared 3 bases from V and 8 bases from J, leaving 22 bases between. The DNA for the CDR3 is TGTGCCAGCTCACCTAACCGTCCGGACAGCCTTGGGGAAAAACTGTTTTTT. Translation: CASSPNRPDSLGEKLFF. Combining the CDR3 with reference TRBV18 and TRBJ1-4 gives the whole variable domain NAGVMQNPRHLVRRRGQEARLRCSPMKGHSHVYWYRQLPEEGLKFMVYLQKENIIDESGMPKERFSAEFPKEGPSILRIQQVVRGDSAAYFCASSPNRPDSLGEKLFFGSGTQLSVL.

The table lists this clone with a count of one. The chain recombines TRBV9 with TRBJ2-2; tentatively, D is TRBD2 (5 bases). V was clipped by 0 bases and J by 6 bases, with 9 bases between them. The germline V gene has CDR1 SGDLS and CDR2 YYNGEE. The CDR3 is made up of 14 amino acids. The CDR3 DNA reads TGTGCCAGCAGCGTAGCTACGAGGGCCGGGGAGCTGTTTTTT. Encoded protein: CASSVATRAGELFF.

The chain carries TRBV6-5 and TRBJ2-7; D gene ambiguous. The ends were cut back, 6 bases at V and 1 base at J, with 4 bases in the middle. CDR3 length equals 11 residues. Germline V gene lookup returns CDR1 MNHEY and CDR2 SVGAGI. Written as DNA, the CDR3 is TGTGCCAGCAGCGGATCCTACGAGCAGTACTTC. It translates to CASSGSYEQYF.

The chain is built from TRBV5-1 and TRBJ2-5, with 8 nucleotides matching TRBD2. From germline, CDR1 is SGHRS and CDR2 YFSETQ. V was clipped by 3 bases and J by 5 bases; unmatched bases: 6. The CDR3 is 14 residues long. In nucleotides, the CDR3 is TGCGCCAGCAGCTCCGGCGGGGGGAGGGAGACCCAGTACTTC. As protein: CASSSGGGRETQYF. Drawing the rest from reference TRBV5-1 and TRBJ2-5, the complete variable domain is KAGVTQTPRYLIKTRGQQVTLSCSPISGHRSVSWYQQTPGQGLQFLFEYFSETQRNKGNFPGRFSGRQFSNSRSEMNVSTLELGDSALYLCASSSGGGRETQYFGPGTRLLVL.

The gene calls are TRBV6-5 and TRBJ1-6, with a possible D match to TRBD1 (5 bases). Germline CDR1 and CDR2: MNHEY and SVGAGI. The CDR3 loop spans 16 amino acids. Between the trimmed V and J ends, which lost 4 bases and 0 bases, there was a span of 10 bases. The CDR3 is CASSSSTASYNSPLHF. The CDR3 nucleotides are TGTGCCAGCAGTTCCTCGACAGCCTCCTATAATTCACCCCTCCACTTT.

This chain connects TRBV14 to TRBJ1-4; D unresolved. This CDR3 is built from 15 residues. V lost 6 bases, J lost 4 bases, and 15 bases lay in between. Germline CDR1 reads SGHDN; CDR2 reads FVKESK. CDR3 loop: CASSVGPGFNEKLFF. The CDR3 DNA follows: TGTGCCAGCAGTGTCGGGCCCGGGTTTAATGAAAAACTGTTTTTT.

The rearrangement links TRBV30 to TRBJ1-2, with D uncertain. Trimming stripped 2 bases from V and 2 bases from J, with 3 bases between. The CDR3 sequence is 11 residues long. Germline V lookup: CDR1 GTSNPN, CDR2 SVGIG (reference sequence). CDR3 in amino acids: CAWSTNYGYTF. CDR3 DNA sequence: TGTGCCTGGAGTACGAACTATGGCTACACCTTC.